These 12 T cell receptor beta chains came from one sample sequenced in a study of shared clonotypes between healthy human individuals. The table came from immunoSEQ multiplex PCR; TCRdb's copy has only in-frame clones and leaves some out. The repertoire holds millions of clones, with approximately 90% as singletons. Sequencing was done on a sample of naive CD4+ T cells sorted from blood. Subset meaning: CD45RA+ positively selected. The receptor source for this set is a man between 18 and 29 years old in good health.

J is TRBJ2-2 and V is TRBV15; D is uncertain. In germline, CDR1 is LNHNV, CDR2 YYDKDF (reference sequence). This CDR3 region has 17 residues. V was shortened by 0 bases and J by 2 bases, with 13 bases between the two germline ends. The CDR3 loop reads CATSRDRDSRNTGELFF. For the CDR3, the DNA is TGTGCCACCAGCAGAGATCGAGACTCCCGAAACACCGGGGAGCTGTTTTTT.

J is TRBJ2-2 and V is TRBV6-5; 9 nucleotides agree with TRBD1. Germline V gene lookup returns CDR1 MNHEY and CDR2 SVGAGI. J gave up 5 bases and V 5 bases, and 6 bases lay outside the gene matches. This CDR3 contains 15 residues. CDR3 sequence (DNA): TGTGCCAGCAGTCGGACAGGGACAGGGACCGGGGAGCTGTTTTTT. Protein sequence: CASSRTGTGTGELFF.

J is TRBJ2-2 and V is TRBV18, with TRBD2 matching over 8 bases. Germline CDR1 KGHSH, CDR2 LQKENI. V trimming: 4 bases; J trimming: 4 bases; junction bases outside the gene matches: 8. The CDR3 contains 16 residues. CDR3 sequence: CASSLTGTRSTGELFF. The CDR3 coding sequence is TGTGCCAGCTCACTCACCGGGACTAGGAGCACCGGGGAGCTGTTTTTT.

The chain is built from TRBV20-1 and TRBJ2-2, with unresolved D. Germline V lookup: CDR1 DFQATT, CDR2 SNEGSKA (reference sequence). The CDR3 runs to 11 residues. The V end was cut by 3 bases, the J end by 9 bases, with 8 bases between. The CDR3 reads CSASLRRELFF. CDR3 sequence (DNA): TGCAGTGCTAGTCTTCGACGGGAGCTGTTTTTT.

This rearrangement joins TRBV27 to TRBJ1-6; 8 nucleotides agree with TRBD1. CDR1 and CDR2 from the germline V gene are MNHEY and SMNVEV (reference sequence). The CDR3 covers 14 residues. Germline trimming cut 5 bases from V and 10 bases from J; bases unmatched to any gene: 7. The CDR3 DNA reads TGTGCCAGCAGTGAGGACAGGGTTGGGTCACCCCTCCACTTT. Its protein is CASSEDRVGSPLHF.

The CDR3 sequence: CASSVGANSNQPQHF. The DNA for the CDR3 is TGTGCCAGCAGCGTAGGGGCCAATAGCAATCAGCCCCAGCATTTT. V gene TRBV9 combines with J gene TRBJ1-5; D gene uncertain. The germline V and J ends were trimmed by 0 bases and 0 bases, with 7 bases remaining between them. From germline, CDR1 is SGDLS and CDR2 YYNGEE. The CDR3 contains 15 residues.

V is TRBV10-1 and J is TRBJ1-1; no clear D gene. This CDR3 has 18 residues. Germline V gene lookup returns CDR1 WNHNN and CDR2 SYGVQD (reference sequence). V lost 4 bases and J lost 0, with 21 bases in between. CDR3 nucleotides: TGCGCCAGCAGTGTGGGAGTCGCTCGTTTTGTGGTGAACACTGAAGCTTTCTTT. Its translation is CASSVGVARFVVNTEAFF.

The chain is built from TRBV28 and TRBJ1-2, with 7 nucleotides matching TRBD1. This CDR3 contains 15 residues. The junction had 9 bases not matched to a gene; V was cut back by 4 bases and J by 4 bases. Germline V gene data show CDR1 as MDHEN and CDR2 as SYDVKM. The CDR3 loop is CASSSSGQTFYGYTF. DNA for the CDR3: TGTGCCAGCAGTTCCTCGGGACAGACTTTCTATGGCTACACCTTC.

Written as DNA, the CDR3 is TGTGCCAGCAGCTTAGATAGCAGGTCCACCGGGGAGCTGTTTTTT. Amino acid sequence: CASSLDSRSTGELFF. The genes are TRBV7-2 and TRBJ2-2, with unresolved D. Trimming shortened V by 1 base and J by 4 bases, and 10 bases separated the two germline ends. In germline, CDR1 is SGHTA, CDR2 FQGNSA. This CDR3 region has 15 residues.

The chain combines TRBV7-9 with TRBJ1-4; D is uncertain. CDR1 is SEHNR and CDR2 is FQNEAQ in the germline V gene (reference sequence). CDR3 size: 14 residues. Trimming took off 2 bases at V and 8 bases at J, with 12 bases between the two ends. CDR3 in amino acids: CASSLSQEGEKLFF. CDR3 sequence (DNA): TGTGCCAGCAGCTTAAGTCAGGAAGGAGAAAAACTGTTTTTT.

V usage is TRBV18 and J usage is TRBJ2-7, with TRBD2 identical over 13 bases. The germline gives CDR1 KGHSH, CDR2 LQKENI. The CDR3 loop spans 18 amino acids. Germline trimming cut 1 base from V and 5 bases from J; bases unmatched to any gene: 11. The CDR3 DNA sequence: TGTGCCAGCTCACCACTTCCGGGACTAGCGGGGAGTCGACACGAGCAGTACTTC. It translates to CASSPLPGLAGSRHEQYF.

The chain carries TRBV2 and TRBJ2-7, with D possibly TRBD1 on 5 matching bases. There are 14 residues in the CDR3. Germline loops: CDR1 SNHLY, CDR2 FYNNEI. V shed 3 bases and J shed 2 bases, with 11 bases lying between them. The CDR3 DNA follows: TGTGCCAGCAGTGAGAGGACACTACCCTACGAGCAGTACTTC. This codes for CASSERTLPYEQYF.